These 5 T cell receptor beta chains were all obtained from the same sample, sequenced in a study of shared clonotypes between healthy human individuals. Some clones are missing from TCRdb's copy, which holds only in-frame ones; the method was immunoSEQ multiplex PCR. Of approximately 740,000 clones in the sample, under 80% were seen once. Material for sequencing was memory CD4+ T cells sorted from blood. Subset described: CD45RA-negative fraction. The receptors here all came from a woman aged 25 to 39 in good health.

The rearrangement uses TRBV25-1 and TRBJ2-5; 11 bases are shared with TRBD1. TRBJ2-7 matches the DNA end more closely, so the J call is doubtful. Germline V gene sequence: CDR1 MGHDK, CDR2 SYGVNS. This CDR3 spans 15 amino acids. The chain's CDR3 is CASSESGTGGYEQYF. CDR3 nucleotide sequence: TGTGCCAGCAGTGAATCGGGGACAGGGGGCTACGAGCAGTACTTC.

J is TRBJ2-7 and V is TRBV6-6; 8 bases line up with TRBD2. Germline V lookup: CDR1 MNHNY, CDR2 SVGAGI (reference sequence). Trimming at V came to 7 bases and at J to 0 bases, leaving 5 bases not matched to a gene. This CDR3 region has 14 residues. CDR3: CASNRREDSYEQYF. The CDR3 region has the DNA TGTGCCAGCAATAGGCGGGAGGACTCCTACGAGCAGTACTTC.

The chain carries TRBV7-6 and TRBJ1-3; 7 bases fit TRBD1. The CDR3 spans 15 residues. J was trimmed by 0 bases and V by 6 bases; bases with no gene match: 5. The germline CDR1 and CDR2 sequences are SGHVS and FNYEAQ. The CDR3 DNA sequence: TGTGCCAGCAGTAAGGGGGCCACCTCTGGAAACACCATATATTTT. Translated: CASSKGATSGNTIYF.

The chain employs TRBV28 and TRBJ2-5, with D maybe TRBD2 (7 bases). The J call may be in error: the DNA end matches TRBJ2-7 better. This CDR3 region has 14 residues. CDR1 is MDHEN and CDR2 is SYDVKM in the germline V gene. CDR3 bases: TGTGCCAGCAGTTTGTTGGGGGGGCCCTACGAGCAGTACTTC. It specifies CASSLLGGPYEQYF.

V is TRBV28 and J is TRBJ2-1; TRBD2 matches at 15 bases. CDR3 length equals 13 residues. The V and J ends lost 9 bases and 8 bases, in that order; junction bases with no gene match: 2. Germline loops: CDR1 MDHEN, CDR2 SYDVKM. The CDR3 DNA is TGTGCCAGTGGACTAGCGGGAGGGTATGAGCAGTTCTTC. Amino acids: CASGLAGGYEQFF.